This TCR beta chain was sequenced during a study of T-cell memory formation after mild COVID-19. This clonotype appeared many times. The antigen is undetermined. 5'RACE primed from the constant segment yielded TCR alpha and TCR beta cDNA libraries bearing sample barcodes and UMIs. TCRdb independently ran MiXCR on the 5' RACE reads; one entry per CDR3 protein. The table lists fewer than 650,000 distinct CDR3 sequences, about 22% of them singletons. Study conclusions and caveats: From day 15 to 85, contracting clones were balanced between CD4 and CD8, whereas later expanders leaned toward CD4+.

The clonotype originates from an adult woman who had mild COVID-19 (a few samples of this study predate the infection). Cell type and time point are not known. The sequencing input was PBMCs or a T cell subset sorted from them (not recorded which).

CDR3: CASSLDGSYEQYF. CDR3 bases: TGCGCCAGCAGCTTGGACGGTTCCTACGAGCAGTACTTC. The genes are TRBV5-1 and TRBJ2-7; no clear D. The V end was cut by 0 bases, the J end by 1 base, with 5 bases between. Per the germline V gene, CDR1 is SGHRS and CDR2 is YFSETQ. This CDR3 comprises 13 residues.